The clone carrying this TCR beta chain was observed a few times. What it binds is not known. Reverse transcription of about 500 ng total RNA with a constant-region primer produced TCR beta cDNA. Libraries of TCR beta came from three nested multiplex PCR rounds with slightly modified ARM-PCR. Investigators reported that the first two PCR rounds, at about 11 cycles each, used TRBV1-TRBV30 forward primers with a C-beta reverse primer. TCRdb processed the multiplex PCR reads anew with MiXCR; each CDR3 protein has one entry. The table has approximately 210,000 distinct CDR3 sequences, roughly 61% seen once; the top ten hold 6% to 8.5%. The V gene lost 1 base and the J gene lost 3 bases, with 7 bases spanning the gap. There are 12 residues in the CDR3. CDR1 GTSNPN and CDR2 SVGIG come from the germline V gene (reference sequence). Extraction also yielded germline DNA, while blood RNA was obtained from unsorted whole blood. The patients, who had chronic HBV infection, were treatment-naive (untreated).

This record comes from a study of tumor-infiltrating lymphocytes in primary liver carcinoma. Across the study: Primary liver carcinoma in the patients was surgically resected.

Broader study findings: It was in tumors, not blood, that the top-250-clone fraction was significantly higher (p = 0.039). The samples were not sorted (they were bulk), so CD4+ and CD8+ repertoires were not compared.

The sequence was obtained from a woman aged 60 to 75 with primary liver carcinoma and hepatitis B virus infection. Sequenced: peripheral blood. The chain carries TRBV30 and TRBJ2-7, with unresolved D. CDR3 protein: CAWSEVSYEQYF. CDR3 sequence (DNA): TGTGCCTGGAGTGAGGTGAGCTACGAGCAGTACTTC.